The entry that follows covers one TCR beta chain sequence. These data are taken from a study of cytomegalovirus exposure and HLA in healthy donors. The protocol was immunoSEQ multiplex PCR, while the TCRdb copy is restricted to in-frame clones and leaves out a portion. The sample has about 150,000 clones; approximately 86% are singletons. This CDR3 is 14 amino acids long. From germline, CDR1 is MNHEY and CDR2 SMNVEV (reference sequence). With 6 bases removed from V and 1 base from J, the gap between germline ends came to 11 bases. The chain uses TRBV27 and TRBJ2-3; a weak D match, TRBD2 (7 bases). The TCR comes from a human donor in good health. What was sequenced was PBMCs. The CDR3: CASRRGGRTDTQYF. DNA for the CDR3: TGTGCCAGCAGGAGGGGGGGCCGCACAGATACGCAGTATTTT.